This T cell receptor (beta chain) was captured in a study of beta chain features in type 1 diabetes. Study observations and caveats: A pattern of fewer insertions and more deletions at VDJ junctions was seen in type 1 diabetes patients. TCRB CDR3s were moderately but significantly shorter in Type 1 diabetes patients in all four CD4+ subsets. Although PCR might favor shorter templates, it would do so equally in patients and controls. For patients, the naive, central memory and Treg TCRB repertoires appeared more alike than for healthy donors.

Based on CD45RO/CCR7/CD25/CD127/CD95/CD27, CD4+ regulatory, stem cell-like memory, naive and central memory cells were sorted. Every isolated RNA sample was fully reverse transcribed, so sequencing captured expressed TCRB transcripts. Profiled with immunoSEQ multiplex PCR; TCRdb holds only in-frame clones, not every one. Counted here are under 300,000 clones, 9.5% to 13% occurring once; the ten biggest clones make up over 0.015%. Germline CDR1 reads SGDLS; CDR2 reads YYNGEE. CDR3 length: 16 residues. V lost 3 bases, J lost 2 bases, and 9 bases stayed unmatched. Points on this clone: Its antigen is not identified.

V is TRBV9 and J is TRBJ2-5; TRBD2 matches at 8 bases. The receptor comes from a young man with type 1 diabetes. Sequences were obtained from naive CD4+ T cells from blood. CDR3 sequence reads: CASSAQISGKQETQYF. The CDR3 DNA follows: TGTGCCAGCAGCGCCCAGATTAGCGGGAAACAAGAGACCCAGTACTTC.